This T cell receptor beta chain was obtained from a study of shared T cell receptors in the human thymus. Generated by immunoSEQ multiplex PCR, the TCRdb table keeps only in-frame clones and is missing some. The repertoire has over 650,000 clones, 70% to 90% of them found once; the top ten carry about 0.0094%. The CDR3 has 15 amino acids. Germline V CDR1 and CDR2: SGHRS, YFSETQ. The trim removed 4 bases at V and 7 bases at J, leaving 6 bases unmatched. These data also featured in a second study, about human thymus T cells. That source notes: Related studies found that unrelated individuals share highly overlapping thymic repertoires.

The chain combines TRBV5-1 with TRBJ1-6, with TRBD1 matching over 9 bases. Sequencing was performed on thymocytes. This receptor was obtained from a boy younger than two with a congenital heart defect. CDR3 sequence (DNA): TGCGCCAGCAGCCCCGGGACAGGGAAAAATTCACCCCTCCACTTT. The encoded protein is CASSPGTGKNSPLHF.